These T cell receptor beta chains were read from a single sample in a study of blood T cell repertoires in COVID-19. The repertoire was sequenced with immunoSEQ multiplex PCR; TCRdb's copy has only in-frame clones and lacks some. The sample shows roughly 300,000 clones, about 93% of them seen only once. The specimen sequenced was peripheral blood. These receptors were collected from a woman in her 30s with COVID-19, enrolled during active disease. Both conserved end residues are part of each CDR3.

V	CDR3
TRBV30	CAWSRTGGAYEQYF
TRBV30	CAWSVLTLGTGGTEAFF
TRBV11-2	CASSPGTASNTEAFF
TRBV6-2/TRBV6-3	CASSTTGVHQPQHF
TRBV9	CASSLGGSSTDTQYF
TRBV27	CASSRGVGTGELFF
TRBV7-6	CASSSRDRVSGNTIYF
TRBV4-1	CASSPGISGTEAFF
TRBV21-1	CARSAPGQTYGYTF
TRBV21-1	CASSKGQCYGYTF
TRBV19	CASSPRSYHEQFF
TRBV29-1	CSVEEGGTEAFF
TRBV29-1	CSATDTASYEQYF
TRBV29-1	CSVGSGGQTQYF
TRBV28	CASSAPGTGGNQPQHF
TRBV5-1	CASSSDRGRTEAFF
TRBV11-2	CASSFRGSDNSPLHF